This entry describes one T cell receptor beta chain. TCRdb reanalysed the 5' RACE reads using MiXCR and keeps one entry per CDR3 protein. This table has 200,000 to 300,000 distinct CDR3 sequences, approximately 13% appearing once. This record comes from a study of T cells after yellow fever vaccination. The V gene end was trimmed by 1 base and the J gene end by 3 bases; junction bases not matched to a gene: 6. The CDR3 loop spans 16 amino acids. The TCR sequence derives from a man younger than 45 who received the YFV17D yellow fever vaccine. The J gene is TRBJ2-7, the V gene TRBV12-3 or TRBV12-4, with 10 nucleotides matching TRBD1. Sequences were derived from CD4+ T cells sorted from PBMCs, sampled 45 days after the yellow fever booster vaccination. CDR3 loop: CASSLGAGQGGYEQYF. CDR3 coding DNA: TGTGCCAGCAGTTTAGGGGCCGGACAGGGGGGCTACGAGCAGTACTTC.